This TCR beta chain comes out of a study of cytomegalovirus exposure and HLA in healthy donors. Everyone who donated was a healthy bone marrow donor. Nominally healthy donors provided the samples, though records likely missed some immune exposures. V shed 2 bases, J shed 12 bases, and the junction held 6 bases outside the gene matches. The CDR3 loop spans 12 amino acids. Germline loops: CDR1 SGHNT, CDR2 YYREEE (reference sequence). A few counts support this clone. Antigen unknown. Use of 60 Vbeta and 13 Jbeta primers characterized the PCR. The method was immunoSEQ multiplex PCR; TCRdb's version includes in-frame clones alone and lacks a portion of them. The table has 100,000 to 150,000 clones, over 75% seen once; the top ten hold 3.5% to 5%. Study findings and constraints: Per published reports, the classifier diagnosed cytomegalovirus status with high specificity and sensitivity. Presence/absence analyses rested on an assumption that sequencing depth was roughly uniform across donors.

The receptor comes from a male donor in good health and CMV-seropositive. Sequencing used PBMCs. J is TRBJ2-7 and V is TRBV5-4; TRBD1 aligns across 9 bases. The CDR3 DNA reads as TGTGCCAGCAGCTTCAGGGGACAGGGATGGTACTTC. Protein: CASSFRGQGWYF. The complete variable domain, with remaining parts taken from reference TRBV5-4 and TRBJ2-7, reads ETGVTQSPTHLIKTRGQQVTLRCSSQSGHNTVSWYQQALGQGPQFIFQYYREEENGRGNFPPRFSGLQFPNYSSELNVNALELDDSALYLCASSFRGQGWYFGPGTRLTVT.